This T cell receptor beta chain was retrieved from a study of blood T cell repertoires in COVID-19. Across the whole study: Italy, Spain and the United States were the sources of the convalescent and acute COVID-19 samples. PBMCs, B-cell-depleted T cells, or T cells were the source of the cDNA or gDNA that made up the material.

As processed by the authors: Counts of nucleated cells, estimated from reference gene primer amplification, were obtained. Data came from immunoSEQ multiplex PCR; TCRdb stores just in-frame clones and leaves some out. The DNA was the basis for D and trimming; V, J and clone size are from that table. The sample records approximately 72,000 clones, 88% being singletons. V shed 0 bases, J shed 5 bases, and the junction held 3 bases outside the gene matches. The CDR3 runs to 15 residues. Germline V gives CDR1 LNHDA, CDR2 SQIVND (reference sequence). The chain is built from TRBV19 and TRBJ1-1; 10 nucleotides match TRBD1. The TCR originated in a man aged 45 to 65 with acute or convalescent COVID-19. Sequencing input: peripheral blood. In nucleotides, the CDR3 is TGTGCCAGTAGTATAGAGGGACAGGGGAGGACTGAAGCTTTCTTT. Protein: CASSIEGQGRTEAFF.